One TCR beta chain is described in this entry. The data were taken from a study of blood T cell repertoires in COVID-19. Study background: Researchers got acute and convalescent COVID-19 samples from the United States, Italy and Spain. T cells, B-cell-depleted T cells, or PBMCs provided the cDNA or gDNA that served as material.

Sequenced by immunoSEQ multiplex PCR; TCRdb stores in-frame clones only, minus some. The sample contains 350,000 to 400,000 clones, roughly 92% of which appear only once. Cohorts were assigned according to the clinical history that participants reported. V shed 5 bases, J shed 7 bases, and the junction held 10 bases outside the gene matches. Germline CDR1 is SGHVS and CDR2 is FQNEAQ. This CDR3 comprises 16 residues. The V and J genes are TRBV7-8 and TRBJ1-6; 8 nucleotides align to TRBD1. The specimen sequenced was PBMCs or T cells enriched from blood (not recorded which). The source of this sequence is a woman aged 40 to 50 who had been exposed to COVID-19. CDR3 in DNA: TGTGCCAGCAGCCTTCTCAACAGGGGGAAGAATTCACCCCTCCACTTT. The encoded protein is CASSLLNRGKNSPLHF.